Shown below are 8 T cell receptor beta chains from a single sample sequenced in a study of T cell clonality in common variable immunodeficiency. Some clones are missing from TCRdb's copy, which holds only in-frame ones; the method was immunoSEQ multiplex PCR. This sample has 55,000 or so clones and no singletons, with 5.4% in the ten largest. What was sequenced was peripheral blood mononuclear cells. The receptors derive from a person aged 18 to 75 in good health.

This clone was seen repeatedly, ten times or more. Read data end 3 residues before the CDR3 end; the end is taken from the germline J gene. The rearrangement uses TRBV24-1 and TRBJ2-7; the D gene is possibly TRBD2 (5 bases). V dropped 2 bases and J dropped 2 bases, with 9 bases sitting between them. CDR3 length: 14 amino acids. Germline V CDR1 and CDR2: KGHDR, SFDVKD. The CDR3 here is CATSDSTRTYEQYF. CDR3 DNA, as far as it was read: TGTGCCACCAGTGATTCAACTAGAACCTACGAG.

This clone was seen repeatedly, ten times or more. The read ends 3 residues before the CDR3 terminus; that terminus is restored from the germline J gene. The V gene is TRBV20-1, the J gene TRBJ2-6, with unresolved D. The CDR3 sequence is 15 residues long. V lost 1 base to trimming and J lost 0 bases, with 7 bases between them. Germline V gene sequence: CDR1 DFQATT, CDR2 SNEGSKA (reference sequence). The CDR3 loop is CSARVSDSGANVLTF. The covered CDR3 bases are TGCAGTGCTAGAGTCTCAGACTCTGGGGCCAACGTC.

This clone was detected many times. The read finishes 3 residues shy of the CDR3 end, and the germline J gene is used to complete it. The rearrangement links TRBV6-1 to TRBJ2-1; D ambiguous. V gave up 4 bases and J gave up 5 bases, with 15 bases separating them. The CDR3 has 15 amino acids. Germline assignment: CDR1 MNHNS and CDR2 SASEGT. This CDR3 is CASSVSGQTNNEQFF. The part of the CDR3 DNA that was read is TGTGCCAGCAGTGTGAGTGGGCAGACGAACAATGAG.

At least ten counts were recorded for this clone. The observed sequence ends 3 residues before the CDR3 terminus, with the missing tail filled in from the germline J gene. The rearrangement joins TRBV19 to TRBJ1-1; TRBD1 agrees at 11 bases. V trimming: 5 bases; J trimming: 6 bases; junction bases outside the gene matches: 11. CDR3 size: 16 residues. Germline V gene lookup returns CDR1 LNHDA and CDR2 SQIVND (reference sequence). The CDR3 DNA, read in part, is TGTGCCAGTAGTGGACGGACAGGGGGCTCTCGGGCTGAA. Protein product: CASSGRTGGSRAE. The whole CDR3 reads CASSGRTGGSRAEAFF.

This clone was found many times. The read terminates 3 residues before the CDR3 end, so the remaining end is supplied by the germline J gene. The chain is built from TRBV5-5 and TRBJ1-4, with 9 positions matching TRBD1. The CDR3 sequence is 15 residues long. Germline CDR1 and CDR2: SGHKS and YYEKEE (reference sequence). V was clipped by 3 bases and J by 5 bases; unmatched bases: 5. The sequenced part of the CDR3 DNA is TGTGCCAGCAGCTCCGACGGGACAGGGAATGAAAAA. This sequence encodes CASSSDGTGNEK. The entire CDR3 is CASSSDGTGNEKLFF.

This clone has a handful of counts. The read is 3 residues too short to cover the CDR3 end, so that end is filled in from the germline J gene. The chain joins TRBV7-8 to TRBJ2-1; 13 bases align to TRBD2. This CDR3 contains 16 residues. Germline V lookup: CDR1 SGHVS, CDR2 FQNEAQ. Trimming took 5 bases from V and 4 from J; bases not matched to a gene: 5. Here the CDR3 reads CASSPTSGRPYNEQFF. The covered CDR3 bases are TGTGCCAGCAGCCCGACTAGCGGGAGGCCATACAATGAG.

This clone was seen at least ten times. The read stops 3 residues short of the end of the CDR3; the missing end is completed from the germline J gene. The J gene is TRBJ2-1, the V gene TRBV20-1, with 8 bases fitting TRBD1. This CDR3 has 16 residues. CDR1 is DFQATT and CDR2 is SNEGSKA in the germline V gene (reference sequence). V was clipped by 1 base and J by 3 bases; unmatched bases: 8. The covered CDR3 bases are TGCAGTGCTAGAGGGACAGGGTCTCCTAACTACAATGAG. It codes for CSARGTGSPNYNE. The complete CDR3 reads CSARGTGSPNYNEQFF.

In its sample, this clone was seen many times. From the germline J gene comes the end of the CDR3, since the read stops 3 residues before it. The chain couples TRBV11-2 to TRBJ1-5, with D possibly TRBD1 on 5 matching bases. The CDR3 consists of 15 residues. Germline V gene sequence: CDR1 SGHAT, CDR2 FQNNGV. With 1 base removed from V and 4 bases from J, the gap between germline ends came to 11 bases. The CDR3 bases that were read are TGTGCCAGCAGCTTAGTTTCAGGGTTGAATCAGCCC. Translation gives CASSLVSGLNQP. The full-length CDR3 reads as CASSLVSGLNQPQHF.